This is a list of T cell receptor beta chains from one sample in a study of blood T cell repertoires in COVID-19. Repertoires were generated with immunoSEQ multiplex PCR, while TCRdb's copy carries only in-frame clones and drops some. The sample lists about 50,000 clones, approximately 80% occurring once. The sample was peripheral blood. These receptors originate from a man in his 60s with acute or convalescent COVID-19. Both conserved end residues are part of each CDR3. Fields, in order: V gene, D gene, J gene, clone size, CDR3 protein, CDR3 DNA. D genes are given only for firm matches. The size of a clone is reported for some rows only, either as once, few or many, or as a class for expanded clones.

v_gene: TRBV5-4
d_gene: NA
j_gene: TRBJ1-4
abundance: NA
CDR3aa: CASSFGGGEKLFF
CDR3nt: TGTGCCAGCAGCTTCGGCGGCGGGGAAAAACTGTTTTTT

v_gene: TRBV24-1
d_gene: TRBD1
j_gene: TRBJ2-2
abundance: NA
CDR3aa: CATNQQGSGELFF
CDR3nt: TGTGCCACTAATCAACAGGGGAGCGGGGAGCTGTTTTTT

v_gene: TRBV5-1
d_gene: TRBD1
j_gene: TRBJ1-1
abundance: NA
CDR3aa: CASSPQGGTEAFF
CDR3nt: TGCGCCAGCAGCCCACAGGGGGGGACTGAAGCTTTCTTT

v_gene: TRBV12-3/TRBV12-4
d_gene: NA
j_gene: TRBJ1-2
abundance: NA
CDR3aa: CASSDGGAYGYTF
CDR3nt: TGTGCCAGCAGTGATGGAGGGGCCTATGGCTACACCTTC

v_gene: TRBV3-1/TRBV3-2
d_gene: TRBD2
j_gene: TRBJ2-2
abundance: NA
CDR3aa: CASSRTAGGRNTGELFF
CDR3nt: TGTGCCAGCAGCCGAACAGCGGGGGGGAGGAACACCGGGGAGCTGTTTTTT

v_gene: TRBV3-1/TRBV3-2
d_gene: NA
j_gene: TRBJ2-7
abundance: few
CDR3aa: CASSLTWASVPYEQYF
CDR3nt: TGTGCCAGCAGCCTTACCTGGGCTAGCGTACCCTACGAGCAGTACTTC

v_gene: TRBV23-1
d_gene: TRBD1
j_gene: TRBJ2-7
abundance: few
CDR3aa: CASSHLFRDRDYEQYF
CDR3nt: TGCGCCAGCAGTCATCTCTTCCGGGACAGGGACTACGAGCAGTACTTC

v_gene: TRBV9
d_gene: NA
j_gene: TRBJ1-5
abundance: NA
CDR3aa: CASLKYDSNQPQHF
CDR3nt: TGTGCCAGCCTAAAGTACGATAGCAATCAGCCCCAGCATTTT

v_gene: TRBV5-1
d_gene: TRBD1
j_gene: TRBJ1-4
abundance: NA
CDR3aa: CASSLGGRVQEKLFF
CDR3nt: TGCGCCAGCAGCTTAGGGGGCAGGGTGCAAGAAAAACTGTTTTTT

v_gene: TRBV9
d_gene: NA
j_gene: TRBJ1-1
abundance: NA
CDR3aa: CASSGTTGVTEAFF
CDR3nt: TGTGCCAGCAGCGGGACAACAGGAGTCACTGAAGCTTTCTTT

v_gene: TRBV5-8
d_gene: TRBD1
j_gene: TRBJ1-1
abundance: NA
CDR3aa: CASSRGQGLNTEAFF
CDR3nt: TGTGCCAGCAGCCGCGGACAGGGGTTGAACACTGAAGCTTTCTTT

v_gene: TRBV11-3
d_gene: TRBD1
j_gene: TRBJ2-5
abundance: NA
CDR3aa: CASSPRDRGETQYF
CDR3nt: TGTGCCAGCAGCCCCCGGGACAGGGGAGAGACCCAGTACTTC

v_gene: TRBV10-1
d_gene: TRBD1
j_gene: TRBJ1-5
abundance: NA
CDR3aa: CASSDSSGQGAYFQPQHF
CDR3nt: TGCGCCAGCAGTGATTCTTCGGGACAGGGGGCTTATTTTCAGCCCCAGCATTTT

v_gene: TRBV7-8
d_gene: NA
j_gene: TRBJ1-4
abundance: NA
CDR3aa: CASSLLYEKLFF
CDR3nt: TGTGCCAGCAGCTTACTATATGAAAAACTGTTTTTT

v_gene: TRBV30
d_gene: NA
j_gene: TRBJ1-2
abundance: NA
CDR3aa: CAWSGGGGGYTF
CDR3nt: TGTGCCTGGAGTGGCGGGGGCGGAGGCTACACCTTC

v_gene: TRBV11-2
d_gene: NA
j_gene: TRBJ1-1
abundance: NA
CDR3aa: CASSLGGGGTEAFF
CDR3nt: TGTGCCAGCAGCTTAGGGGGAGGCGGTACTGAAGCTTTCTTT

v_gene: TRBV2
d_gene: NA
j_gene: TRBJ1-5
abundance: NA
CDR3aa: CASSDRVQPQHF
CDR3nt: TGTGCCAGCAGTGACAGGGTTCAGCCCCAGCATTTT

v_gene: TRBV29-1
d_gene: TRBD2
j_gene: TRBJ2-1
abundance: NA
CDR3aa: CSVELAGLSTYNEQFF
CDR3nt: TGCAGCGTTGAACTAGCGGGGCTCTCTACCTACAATGAGCAGTTCTTC

v_gene: TRBV3-1/TRBV3-2
d_gene: NA
j_gene: TRBJ1-1
abundance: NA
CDR3aa: CASSFQGRTEAFF
CDR3nt: TGTGCCAGCAGCTTCCAGGGGCGCACTGAAGCTTTCTTT

v_gene: TRBV5-1
d_gene: TRBD1
j_gene: TRBJ1-1
abundance: NA
CDR3aa: CASSLYRDRTSEAFF
CDR3nt: TGCGCCAGCAGCTTATACCGGGACAGAACTTCTGAAGCTTTCTTT

v_gene: TRBV9
d_gene: TRBD2
j_gene: TRBJ2-1
abundance: NA
CDR3aa: CASSVENSGGKQFF
CDR3nt: TGTGCCAGCAGCGTAGAGAATAGCGGGGGGAAGCAGTTCTTC

v_gene: TRBV7-9
d_gene: TRBD1
j_gene: TRBJ1-5
abundance: few
CDR3aa: CASSLEGARPQHF
CDR3nt: TGTGCCAGCAGCCTAGAGGGGGCGAGGCCCCAGCATTTT

v_gene: TRBV5-1
d_gene: NA
j_gene: TRBJ2-7
abundance: NA
CDR3aa: CASSLDGYEQYF
CDR3nt: TGCGCCAGCAGCTTGGACGGGTACGAGCAGTACTTC

v_gene: TRBV29-1
d_gene: TRBD1
j_gene: TRBJ1-1
abundance: NA
CDR3aa: CSVSTGWVNPNTEAFF
CDR3nt: TGCAGCGTCTCGACAGGGTGGGTTAACCCAAACACTGAAGCTTTCTTT

v_gene: TRBV5-1
d_gene: NA
j_gene: TRBJ1-5
abundance: NA
CDR3aa: CASSKGDGPQGPQHF
CDR3nt: TGCGCCAGCAGCAAGGGAGACGGTCCCCAAGGGCCCCAGCATTTT

v_gene: TRBV7-2
d_gene: NA
j_gene: TRBJ1-5
abundance: NA
CDR3aa: CASSLDSSAYSNQPQHF
CDR3nt: TGTGCCAGCAGCTTAGACAGCAGTGCTTATAGCAATCAGCCCCAGCATTTT

v_gene: TRBV18
d_gene: NA
j_gene: TRBJ2-6
abundance: NA
CDR3aa: CASSLQGPGSGANVLTF
CDR3nt: TGTGCCAGCTCACTCCAGGGCCCTGGTTCTGGGGCCAACGTCCTGACTTTC

v_gene: TRBV30
d_gene: NA
j_gene: TRBJ1-1
abundance: NA
CDR3aa: CAWVDGGTSNTEAFF
CDR3nt: TGTGCCTGGGTCGACGGGGGGACATCGAACACTGAAGCTTTCTTT

v_gene: TRBV6-5
d_gene: TRBD1
j_gene: TRBJ2-5
abundance: NA
CDR3aa: CASSYQGQGQETQYF
CDR3nt: TGTGCCAGCAGTTACCAGGGACAGGGGCAAGAGACCCAGTACTTC

v_gene: TRBV13
d_gene: TRBD1
j_gene: TRBJ1-5
abundance: NA
CDR3aa: CASSSGQGHQPQHF
CDR3nt: TGTGCCAGCAGCTCGGGACAGGGGCATCAGCCCCAGCATTTT

v_gene: TRBV6-5
d_gene: TRBD1
j_gene: TRBJ1-2
abundance: NA
CDR3aa: CASRTGARGYTF
CDR3nt: TGTGCCAGCAGAACAGGGGCGAGGGGCTACACCTTC

v_gene: TRBV6-5
d_gene: TRBD1
j_gene: TRBJ1-1
abundance: few
CDR3aa: CASSLTGEGTEAFF
CDR3nt: TGTGCCAGCAGCTTGACAGGGGAAGGGACTGAAGCTTTCTTT

v_gene: TRBV29-1
d_gene: NA
j_gene: TRBJ1-1
abundance: NA
CDR3aa: CSVRGGENTEAFF
CDR3nt: TGCAGCGTTCGGGGCGGGGAGAACACTGAAGCTTTCTTT

v_gene: TRBV2
d_gene: NA
j_gene: TRBJ1-1
abundance: NA
CDR3aa: CASKVQENTEAFF
CDR3nt: TGTGCCAGCAAGGTACAGGAGAACACTGAAGCTTTCTTT

v_gene: TRBV21-1
d_gene: NA
j_gene: TRBJ1-1
abundance: NA
CDR3aa: CALEGEGNTEAFF
CDR3nt: TGTGCCCTTGAGGGGGAGGGGAACACTGAAGCTTTCTTT

v_gene: TRBV2
d_gene: NA
j_gene: TRBJ1-2
abundance: NA
CDR3aa: CASSATANYGYTF
CDR3nt: TGTGCCAGCAGTGCGACAGCTAACTATGGCTACACCTTC

v_gene: TRBV20-1
d_gene: NA
j_gene: TRBJ1-6
abundance: NA
CDR3aa: CSASTAYNSPLHF
CDR3nt: TGCAGTGCTAGTACAGCCTATAATTCACCCCTCCACTTT

v_gene: TRBV5-1
d_gene: NA
j_gene: TRBJ1-2
abundance: NA
CDR3aa: CASSLARRAGGYTF
CDR3nt: TGCGCCAGCAGCTTGGCCCGGAGGGCCGGAGGCTACACCTTC

v_gene: TRBV4-3
d_gene: TRBD1
j_gene: TRBJ2-5
abundance: NA
CDR3aa: CASSPGTDETQYF
CDR3nt: TGCGCCAGCAGCCCCGGGACAGATGAGACCCAGTACTTC